This T cell receptor beta chain derives from a study of cytomegalovirus exposure and HLA in healthy donors. Study-wide results and caveats: TCR beta sequences reportedly predicted most subjects' HLA-A and HLA-B alleles accurately. Reportedly, diagnosis of cytomegalovirus status by the classifier showed high specificity and sensitivity.

The PCR had 60 Vbeta and 13 Jbeta primers. Measured with immunoSEQ multiplex PCR; TCRdb has only the in-frame clones, and not every one. The top ten hold about 2.1% of the sample, which has 160,000 or so clones, about 88% seen once. This CDR3 spans 14 amino acids. Per germline, CDR1 WSHSY and CDR2 SAAADI. The V gene end was trimmed by 5 bases and the J gene end by 6 bases; junction bases not matched to a gene: 6. This clone was observed once. Its antigen remains unidentified. This sample includes further DNA sequences coding for the same CDR3. The rearrangement uses TRBV10-2 and TRBJ2-1; 8 bases are shared with TRBD2. What was sequenced was PBMCs. The sequence came from a woman under 30 in good health and CMV-seronegative. In nucleotides, the CDR3 is TGCGCCAGCAGTCATTTAGCGGGGCCCAATGAGCAGTTCTTC. Residues: CASSHLAGPNEQFF.